A selection of T cell receptor beta chains follows, all from one sample in a study of cytomegalovirus exposure and HLA in healthy donors. Data came from immunoSEQ multiplex PCR; TCRdb stores just in-frame clones and leaves some out. Of 150,000 to 200,000 clones listed, 82% were seen once; the top ten hold 0.95% to 1%. Sequencing was done on a sample of PBMCs. The receptors stem from a girl aged 2 to 10 in good health and CMV-seropositive. Each CDR3 is given with its conserved first and last residue. D genes are given only for firm matches. The size of a clone is reported for some rows only, either as once, few or many, or as a class for expanded clones.

d_call | j_call | clone_size | cdr3_length | v_call | cdr3_aa | cdr3_nt
. | TRBJ2-7 | . | 13 | TRBV28 | CASSPDSTYEQYF | TGTGCCAGCAGCCCAGACAGCACCTACGAGCAGTACTTC
TRBD2 | TRBJ2-7 | . | 13 | TRBV10-2 | CASLGGSSYEQYF | TGCGCCAGTTTAGGCGGGAGCTCCTACGAGCAGTACTTC
TRBD2 | TRBJ2-1 | . | 15 | TRBV9 | CASSVDGLAGNEQFF | TGTGCCAGCAGCGTAGACGGACTAGCGGGCAATGAGCAGTTCTTC
TRBD1 | TRBJ1-1 | . | 12 | TRBV28 | CATAGGRNEAFF | TGTGCCACCGCAGGGGGCAGGAATGAAGCTTTCTTT
. | TRBJ1-1 | . | 16 | TRBV7-9 | CASSSLGGGANTEAFF | TGTGCCAGCAGCTCATTAGGCGGGGGCGCGAACACTGAAGCTTTCTTT
TRBD2 | TRBJ2-2 | . | 16 | TRBV10-1 | CASSEVTSGNTGELFF | TGCGCCAGCAGTGAGGTGACTAGCGGGAACACCGGGGAGCTGTTTTTT
. | TRBJ1-2 | . | 17 | TRBV4-1 | CASSQDHPLTPYNGYTF | TGCGCCAGCAGCCAAGATCACCCACTTACTCCGTATAATGGCTACACCTTC
TRBD1 | TRBJ2-2 | once | 18 | TRBV13 | CASSSYGQGSANTGELFF | TGTGCCAGCAGCTCCTACGGACAGGGAAGCGCGAACACCGGGGAGCTGTTTTTT
. | TRBJ2-6 | . | 14 | TRBV29-1 | CSVRVIDGANVLTF | TGCAGCGTGAGGGTTATAGATGGGGCCAACGTCCTGACTTTC
. | TRBJ2-7 | . | 14 | TRBV6-1 | CASRWGGNRYEQYF | TGTGCCAGCAGGTGGGGGGGCAACCGATACGAGCAGTACTTC
TRBD1 | TRBJ2-7 | . | 14 | TRBV5-1 | CASSLWTGNYEQYF | TGCGCCAGCAGCCTATGGACAGGGAATTACGAGCAGTACTTC
TRBD1 | TRBJ2-1 | . | 16 | TRBV5-4 | CASSPTPGGYYNEQFF | TGTGCCAGCAGCCCCACCCCAGGGGGCTACTACAATGAGCAGTTCTTC
TRBD2 | TRBJ2-1 | . | 13 | TRBV27 | CASTITAGGPQFF | TGTGCCAGCACAATTACTGCGGGAGGACCGCAGTTCTTC
. | TRBJ1-1 | once | 13 | TRBV2 | CASSERQGTEAFF | TGTGCCAGCAGTGAGAGGCAGGGTACTGAAGCTTTCTTT
. | TRBJ2-1 | . | 15 | TRBV15 | CATSRGQDTYNEQFF | TGTGCCACCAGCAGAGGTCAGGATACTTACAATGAGCAGTTCTTC
. | TRBJ2-7 | . | 14 | TRBV7-8 | CASSLVRRSYEQYF | TGTGCCAGCAGCTTAGTCAGGCGTTCCTACGAGCAGTACTTC
. | TRBJ2-6 | . | 16 | TRBV11-3 | CASSLGRGSGANVLTF | TGTGCCAGCAGCTTAGGTCGGGGCTCTGGGGCCAACGTCCTGACTTTC
TRBD2 | TRBJ2-5 | once | 15 | TRBV27 | CASSFLAGGRETQYF | TGTGCCAGCAGTTTCCTAGCGGGAGGGCGGGAGACCCAGTACTTC
. | TRBJ2-2 | . | 16 | TRBV7-8 | CASSLMAGTNTGELFF | TGTGCCAGCAGCTTAATGGCCGGGACAAACACCGGGGAGCTGTTTTTT
TRBD1 | TRBJ2-7 | . | 14 | TRBV5-4 | CASSPGTGEGEQYF | TGTGCCAGCAGCCCCGGGACAGGGGAAGGGGAGCAGTACTTC
TRBD2 | TRBJ2-1 | . | 16 | TRBV4-1 | CASSQDPGLVNNEQFF | TGCGCCAGCAGCCAAGATCCGGGACTAGTCAACAATGAGCAGTTCTTC
TRBD1 | TRBJ2-5 | . | 12 | TRBV7-9 | CASKQGKETQYF | TGTGCCAGTAAACAGGGGAAAGAGACCCAGTACTTC
. | TRBJ2-7 | . | 14 | TRBV4-1 | CASSQEKLVAKQYF | TGCGCCAGCAGCCAAGAGAAATTGGTAGCGAAGCAGTACTTC
TRBD1 | TRBJ1-2 | . | 15 | TRBV5-8 | CASSFTGARGYGYTF | TGTGCCAGCAGCTTCACAGGGGCTCGGGGCTATGGCTACACCTTC
TRBD1 | TRBJ1-2 | . | 16 | TRBV19 | CASSPRGQGENYGYTF | TGTGCCAGTAGTCCCCGTGGACAGGGCGAAAACTATGGCTACACCTTC
TRBD1 | TRBJ2-7 | . | 14 | TRBV28 | CASRDRGSSYEQYF | TGTGCCAGCAGAGACAGGGGATCCTCCTACGAGCAGTACTTC
. | TRBJ2-1 | . | 18 | TRBV19 | CASSIEEEGGQPYNEQFF | TGTGCCAGTAGTATAGAGGAGGAGGGAGGCCAACCCTACAATGAGCAGTTCTTC
. | TRBJ2-2 | . | 12 | TRBV7-7 | CATSTGTGELFF | TGTGCTACGTCAACGGGGACCGGGGAGCTGTTTTTT
. | TRBJ2-7 | . | 16 | TRBV7-9 | CASSLVGGAASYEQYF | TGTGCCAGCAGCTTAGTAGGGGGGGCAGCCTCCTACGAGCAGTACTTC
TRBD1 | TRBJ1-5 | few | 15 | TRBV11-2 | CASSLGGQGAQPQHF | TGTGCCAGCAGCTTAGGGGGGCAGGGGGCCCAGCCCCAGCATTTT
. | TRBJ2-1 | . | 15 | TRBV30 | CAWSVGTGSDNEQFF | TGTGCCTGGAGTGTAGGTACAGGGAGTGACAATGAGCAGTTCTTC
. | TRBJ1-2 | once | 12 | TRBV2 | CASSEIQVASTF | TGTGCCAGCAGTGAAATACAGGTAGCAAGCACCTTC
. | TRBJ2-3 | . | 12 | TRBV6-5 | CASRTTTDTQYF | TGTGCCAGCAGAACGACAACAGATACGCAGTATTTT
TRBD2 | TRBJ2-1 | . | 17 | TRBV4-1 | CASSPRNLAGVGNEQFF | TGCGCCAGCAGCCCTCGGAACCTAGCGGGAGTAGGCAATGAGCAGTTCTTC
. | TRBJ1-4 | . | 16 | TRBV5-6 | CASSLMPGRRNEKLFF | TGTGCCAGCAGCTTGATGCCAGGTCGCCGTAATGAAAAACTGTTTTTT
. | TRBJ1-5 | . | 16 | TRBV30 | CAWRSPTTLRGQPQHF | TGTGCCTGGAGGTCCCCGACGACCCTGAGAGGCCAGCCCCAGCATTTT
TRBD1 | TRBJ2-1 | few | 15 | TRBV25-1 | CASSGGTGDYNEQFF | TGTGCCAGCAGTGGCGGGACAGGGGACTACAATGAGCAGTTCTTC
. | TRBJ1-1 | . | 14 | TRBV6-1 | CASTLGGSNTEAFF | TGTGCCAGCACCCTCGGAGGGTCGAACACTGAAGCTTTCTTT
TRBD1 | TRBJ1-1 | . | 15 | TRBV5-1 | CASSLADRDVTEAFF | TGCGCCAGCAGCCTGGCCGACAGGGACGTCACTGAAGCTTTCTTT
TRBD1 | TRBJ1-5 | . | 14 | TRBV27 | CASSLDRGSQPQHF | TGTGCCAGCAGTTTGGACAGGGGGAGTCAGCCCCAGCATTTT
. | TRBJ1-5 | . | 15 | TRBV4-1 | CASSQGPYSNQPQHF | TGCGCCAGCAGCCAAGGGCCGTATAGCAATCAGCCCCAGCATTTT
. | TRBJ1-4 | . | 18 | TRBV7-9 | CASSGRWGVGTDSEKLFF | TGTGCCAGCAGCGGACGGTGGGGGGTAGGGACGGATAGTGAAAAACTGTTTTTT